These T cell receptor beta chains were read from a single sample in a study of T cell changes during pregnancy in multiple sclerosis. The protocol was immunoSEQ multiplex PCR, while the TCRdb copy is restricted to in-frame clones and leaves out a portion. The sample contains about 75,000 clones, approximately 90% of which appear only once. The sequencing here drew on CD4+ T cells from peripheral blood mononuclear cells, taken before pregnancy. Receptors were obtained from a female donor with multiple sclerosis, enrolled in a pregnancy study. Both conserved end residues are part of each CDR3. D genes are given only for firm matches. Not every row has a clone size; where given, it reads once, few, many or a size class.

J: TRBJ2-7; D: TRBD2; size: once; V: TRBV7-4; DNA: TGTGCCAGCAGGGCCCAGCGGGAGGTCCACGAGCAGTACTTC; CDR3: CASRAQREVHEQYF
J: TRBJ2-7; D: NA; size: NA; V: TRBV15; DNA: TGTGCCACCAGCCGCGGGACAGAGGGCCTTTACGAGCAGTACTTC; CDR3: CATSRGTEGLYEQYF
J: TRBJ1-2; D: TRBD1; size: NA; V: TRBV18; DNA: TGTGCCAGCTCACACAATCCGGGACAGGCGCATGAGGGTGGCTACACCTTC; CDR3: CASSHNPGQAHEGGYTF
J: TRBJ2-1; D: TRBD2; size: NA; V: TRBV7-3; DNA: TGTGCCAGCAGCCGGGGACTAGCGGGGGACAATGAGCAGTTCTTC; CDR3: CASSRGLAGDNEQFF
J: TRBJ1-6; D: NA; size: NA; V: TRBV28; DNA: TGTGCCAGCAGCTCTGGACAGTACCATAATTCACCCCTCCACTTT; CDR3: CASSSGQYHNSPLHF
J: TRBJ1-2; D: TRBD1; size: NA; V: TRBV4-1; DNA: TGCGCCAGCAGCCAAGATCCCGGGACAGGGGCCAACTATGGCTACACCTTC; CDR3: CASSQDPGTGANYGYTF
J: TRBJ2-1; D: NA; size: NA; V: TRBV4-1; DNA: TGCGCCAGCAGCCAAATACTAGCCGGCAATGAGCAGTTCTTC; CDR3: CASSQILAGNEQFF
J: TRBJ2-3; D: NA; size: NA; V: TRBV5-1; DNA: TGCGCCAGCGCAGGTGGGAGCACAGATACGCAGTATTTT; CDR3: CASAGGSTDTQYF
J: TRBJ1-2; D: TRBD1; size: NA; V: TRBV28; DNA: TGTGCCAGCAGGTACCCCTTAGGACAGGGGTTCTATGGCTACACCTTC; CDR3: CASRYPLGQGFYGYTF
J: TRBJ2-7; D: NA; size: NA; V: TRBV7-9; DNA: TGTGCCAGCAGCCCTGGCGGCAGCTCCTACGAGCAGTACTTC; CDR3: CASSPGGSSYEQYF
J: TRBJ2-3; D: NA; size: NA; V: TRBV7-8; DNA: TGTGCCAGCAGGCTACGAAACATTAAGGACCGTGGGGGGAGCACAGATACGCAGTATTTT; CDR3: CASRLRNIKDRGGSTDTQYF
J: TRBJ2-1; D: TRBD2; size: NA; V: TRBV5-4; DNA: TGTGCCAGCAGCGCACTAGCGGGGGTCGACAATGAGCAGTTCTTC; CDR3: CASSALAGVDNEQFF
J: TRBJ1-1; D: TRBD1; size: once; V: TRBV10-3; DNA: TGTGCCGCCAGACAGGGAAGCACTGAAGCTTTCTTT; CDR3: CAARQGSTEAFF
J: TRBJ2-5; D: TRBD2; size: NA; V: TRBV2; DNA: TGTGCCGGGCAGTTGAATAGCGGGAGACGCGAGACCCAGTACTTC; CDR3: CAGQLNSGRRETQYF
J: TRBJ1-4; D: NA; size: NA; V: TRBV15; DNA: TGTGCCACCAGCAGAGTGGCAGGGTCGCGGGAAAAACTGTTTTTT; CDR3: CATSRVAGSREKLFF
J: TRBJ2-2; D: NA; size: NA; V: TRBV23-1; DNA: TGCGCCAGCAGGCTAACGGGGGGCGCAAAGGCCGGGGAGCTGTTTTTT; CDR3: CASRLTGGAKAGELFF
J: TRBJ1-1; D: NA; size: NA; V: TRBV7-8; DNA: TGTGCCAGCAGCATCCAAGGAGGAAACACTGAAGCTTTCTTT; CDR3: CASSIQGGNTEAFF
J: TRBJ1-3; D: NA; size: once; V: TRBV7-2; DNA: TGTGCCAGCAGCAGAACAGGGTCTGGAAACACCATATATTTT; CDR3: CASSRTGSGNTIYF
J: TRBJ1-3; D: NA; size: NA; V: TRBV7-3; DNA: TGTGCCAGCAGCTTAGGAGGGACTCCCCCTGGAAACACCATATATTTT; CDR3: CASSLGGTPPGNTIYF
J: TRBJ2-1; D: NA; size: NA; V: TRBV9; DNA: TGTGCCAGCAGTGACGCGGGGATCAGCAGTAGGGAGCAGTTCTTC; CDR3: CASSDAGISSREQFF
J: TRBJ2-1; D: TRBD1; size: NA; V: TRBV5-5; DNA: TGTGCCAGCAGCCAACGCGGGGGGGACAGGGGGAAGTATGAGCAGTTCTTC; CDR3: CASSQRGGDRGKYEQFF
J: TRBJ1-1; D: NA; size: few; V: TRBV10-3; DNA: TGTGCCATCATGCGCAACACTGAAGCTTTCTTT; CDR3: CAIMRNTEAFF
J: TRBJ2-7; D: NA; size: few; V: TRBV18; DNA: TGTGCCAGCTCGCCCTCCCTAGACTACGAGCAGTACTTC; CDR3: CASSPSLDYEQYF
J: TRBJ2-7; D: TRBD2; size: NA; V: TRBV5-1; DNA: TGCGCCAGCAGCTTGGCGATAGCGGGAGTTTTCTACGAGCAGTACTTC; CDR3: CASSLAIAGVFYEQYF
J: TRBJ2-2; D: NA; size: NA; V: TRBV9; DNA: TGTGCCAGCAGCGTAGAAGGAGGGTTCGGGGAGCTGTTTTTT; CDR3: CASSVEGGFGELFF
J: TRBJ1-2; D: TRBD1; size: NA; V: TRBV19; DNA: TGTGCCAGTAGTATACAAGGGGGCAATGGCTACACCTTC; CDR3: CASSIQGGNGYTF
J: TRBJ2-2; D: NA; size: NA; V: TRBV5-1; DNA: TGCGCCAGCAGCTTACAGGGTGAGACCGGGGAGCTGTTTTTT; CDR3: CASSLQGETGELFF
J: TRBJ1-5; D: NA; size: few; V: TRBV2; DNA: TGTGCCAGCAGTGAAAGGGGATTCAATCAGCCCCAGCATTTT; CDR3: CASSERGFNQPQHF
J: TRBJ1-1; D: NA; size: NA; V: TRBV7-8; DNA: TGTGCCAGCAGCGCGACAGGGAACACTGAAGCTTTCTTT; CDR3: CASSATGNTEAFF
J: TRBJ2-2; D: NA; size: NA; V: TRBV6-4; DNA: TGTGCCAGCAAGGAGGAGGGATTCCCCGGGGAGCTGTTTTTT; CDR3: CASKEEGFPGELFF
J: TRBJ1-1; D: NA; size: few; V: TRBV5-4; DNA: TGTGCCAGCAGCTTGGCTGGCGGGGGTGGGAACACTGAAGCTTTCTTT; CDR3: CASSLAGGGGNTEAFF
J: TRBJ2-5; D: TRBD2; size: once; V: TRBV4-3; DNA: TGCGCCAGCAGCCAAGAGGCTAGCGGGGGGGGTTTACAAGAGACCCAGTACTTC; CDR3: CASSQEASGGGLQETQYF
J: TRBJ1-3; D: TRBD1; size: once; V: TRBV14; DNA: TGTGCCAGCAGGTACTCAGGGGGCGTTGAGAACACCATATATTTT; CDR3: CASRYSGGVENTIYF
J: TRBJ1-2; D: TRBD1; size: NA; V: TRBV30; DNA: TGTGCCTGGAGTGGCACAGGGGTTGGCTACACCTTC; CDR3: CAWSGTGVGYTF
J: TRBJ1-3; D: NA; size: NA; V: TRBV9; DNA: TGTGCCATCCCAAAACAGGTTCCCCCGCTAAACACCATATATTTT; CDR3: CAIPKQVPPLNTIYF
J: TRBJ1-2; D: NA; size: NA; V: TRBV7-9; DNA: TGTGCCAGCAGCCACCACAGGGTTCCGGGGGGCTACACCTTC; CDR3: CASSHHRVPGGYTF
J: TRBJ2-7; D: NA; size: NA; V: TRBV11-3; DNA: TGTGCCAGCAGCCGGTGGGAGGTCGGAGCGGAGAACTCCTACGAGCAGTACTTC; CDR3: CASSRWEVGAENSYEQYF
J: TRBJ1-2; D: NA; size: NA; V: TRBV28; DNA: TGTGCCAGCAGTTCCGATCGACAGTATCGGAGCAACTATGGCTACACCTTC; CDR3: CASSSDRQYRSNYGYTF
J: TRBJ2-1; D: TRBD1; size: NA; V: TRBV6-1; DNA: TGTGCCAGTCGACAGGGGGCCCTGTACGAGCAGTTCTTC; CDR3: CASRQGALYEQFF
J: TRBJ2-6; D: NA; size: NA; V: TRBV9; DNA: TGTGCCAGCAGCGTCAGGGGTTCTGGGGCCAACGTCCTGACTTTC; CDR3: CASSVRGSGANVLTF
J: TRBJ1-6; D: NA; size: NA; V: TRBV2; DNA: TGTGCCAGCAGTCGAGAGAGCTCCTATAATTCACCCCTCCACTTT; CDR3: CASSRESSYNSPLHF
J: TRBJ2-7; D: NA; size: NA; V: TRBV7-6; DNA: TGTGCCAGCAGCTTAGCTAATCAGGGATACGAGCAGTACTTC; CDR3: CASSLANQGYEQYF
J: TRBJ1-2; D: NA; size: NA; V: TRBV7-2; DNA: TGTGCCAGCAGCTCGGGACACGGAGGCTACACCTTC; CDR3: CASSSGHGGYTF
J: TRBJ2-7; D: NA; size: few; V: TRBV5-1; DNA: TGCGCCAGCAGCTTGTCAGGGGATTCCTACGAGCAGTACTTC; CDR3: CASSLSGDSYEQYF
J: TRBJ2-3; D: TRBD1; size: NA; V: TRBV4-3; DNA: TGCGCCAGCAGCCTAAGGGACAGCTCCACAGATACGCAGTATTTT; CDR3: CASSLRDSSTDTQYF
J: TRBJ1-2; D: NA; size: NA; V: TRBV2; DNA: TGTGCCAGACAGTTATTACCTAACTATGGCTACACCTTC; CDR3: CARQLLPNYGYTF
J: TRBJ2-4; D: NA; size: NA; V: TRBV5-1; DNA: TGCGCCAGCAGCTTGGTGGGTTTAGGGGGGGCCGCCAAAAACATTCAGTACTTC; CDR3: CASSLVGLGGAAKNIQYF
J: TRBJ1-6; D: NA; size: medium-sized; V: TRBV27; DNA: TGTGCCAGCAGTTTAACGGCGGATAATTCACCCCTCCACTTT; CDR3: CASSLTADNSPLHF
J: TRBJ1-2; D: NA; size: NA; V: TRBV27; DNA: TGTGCCAGCTACAACAACTATGGCTACACCTTC; CDR3: CASYNNYGYTF
J: TRBJ1-1; D: NA; size: NA; V: TRBV27; DNA: TGTGCCAGCAGTTTGCGGGGGGCACGAACTGAAGCTTTCTTT; CDR3: CASSLRGARTEAFF
J: TRBJ2-1; D: TRBD2; size: NA; V: TRBV9; DNA: TGTGCCAGCAGCAGAGGGACTAGCGGCACTAGCTCCTACAATGAGCAGTTCTTC; CDR3: CASSRGTSGTSSYNEQFF
J: TRBJ2-3; D: NA; size: NA; V: TRBV7-3; DNA: TGTGCCAGCAGCCCTCCGTCCACAGATACGCAGTATTTT; CDR3: CASSPPSTDTQYF
J: TRBJ2-7; D: NA; size: NA; V: TRBV19; DNA: TGTGCCAGTAGTATAGTACCGGGACTTCGCTACGAGCAGTACTTC; CDR3: CASSIVPGLRYEQYF
J: TRBJ2-1; D: NA; size: once; V: TRBV2; DNA: TGTGCCAGCAGTGTACGGCAGCGATCCCCTACTTACTACAATGAGCAGTTCTTC; CDR3: CASSVRQRSPTYYNEQFF
J: TRBJ2-5; D: TRBD2; size: NA; V: TRBV28; DNA: TGTGCCAGCAGCAGTAGCGGGAGTCCCCAAGAGACCCAGTACTTC; CDR3: CASSSSGSPQETQYF
J: TRBJ2-3; D: NA; size: NA; V: TRBV2; DNA: TGTGCCAGCATAGTTTTCGCAGATACGCAGTATTTT; CDR3: CASIVFADTQYF
J: TRBJ1-3; D: NA; size: NA; V: TRBV19; DNA: TGTGCCAGTAGTATGGGGGGATCTGGAAACACCATATATTTT; CDR3: CASSMGGSGNTIYF
J: TRBJ2-5; D: TRBD2; size: NA; V: TRBV19; DNA: TGTGCCAGTAGTATCAGGGTACTAGCGGGGGGTCAAGAGACCCAGTACTTC; CDR3: CASSIRVLAGGQETQYF
J: TRBJ1-6; D: NA; size: NA; V: TRBV12-2; DNA: TGTGCAAGTCGCTTAGGTACCCACAGGGAGGGCTCACCCCTCCACTTT; CDR3: CASRLGTHREGSPLHF